The 20 T cell receptor beta chains below come from one sample, sequenced in a study of T cell clonotyping in hematopoietic cell transplantation. The time point here: recipient sample about 28 days before transplant, after cytoreduction. The table came from immunoSEQ multiplex PCR; TCRdb's copy has only in-frame clones and leaves some out. The table lists roughly 46,000 clones, roughly four fifths of them singletons. The sample was peripheral blood mononuclear cells, taken before stem cell transplant. These receptors all come from a man aged 55 to 70 with myelodysplastic syndrome. Some clones in this sample may be carry-over from other donors' samples.

This sequence joins TRBV6-5 and TRBJ1-2; 9 bases line up with TRBD1. Germline trimming cut 0 bases from V and 5 bases from J; bases unmatched to any gene: 4. The CDR3 has 15 amino acids. Germline V gives CDR1 MNHEY, CDR2 SVGAGI. This CDR3 is CASSYSGQGQYGYTF. The CDR3 nucleotides read TGTGCCAGCAGTTACTCGGGACAGGGACAATATGGCTACACCTTC.

The CDR3 protein is CASSLQGVTYEQYF. CDR3 nucleotide sequence: TGTGCCAGCAGCTTACAGGGGGTGACCTACGAGCAGTACTTC. The rearrangement joins TRBV11-2 to TRBJ2-7; 7 positions match TRBD1. The CDR3 runs to 14 residues. The junction had 3 bases not matched to a gene; V was cut back by 2 bases and J by 2 bases. Germline values: CDR1 SGHAT, CDR2 FQNNGV.

The gene calls are TRBV5-6 and TRBJ2-5; 8 bases line up with TRBD1. V was clipped by 3 bases and J by 4 bases; unmatched bases: 8. Germline CDR1 reads SGHDT; CDR2 reads YYEEEE. The CDR3 covers 15 residues. This chain's CDR3 is CASSSDGQGRETQYF. The CDR3 DNA reads as TGTGCCAGCAGCTCGGACGGACAGGGTAGAGAGACCCAGTACTTC.

V gene TRBV28 combines with J gene TRBJ2-5; D not certain. V was shortened by 3 bases and J by 0 bases, with 11 bases between the two germline ends. Germline CDR1 MDHEN, CDR2 SYDVKM. The CDR3 runs to 15 residues. CDR3 amino acids: CASSLFRRNQETQYF. CDR3 sequence (DNA): TGTGCCAGCAGTTTGTTCAGGCGAAACCAAGAGACCCAGTACTTC.

The chain carries TRBV10-3 and TRBJ2-7; 9 bases align to TRBD1. J was trimmed by 5 bases and V by 10 bases; bases with no gene match: 12. The germline V gene has CDR1 ENHRY and CDR2 SYGVKD. The CDR3 is 14 residues long. CDR3 sequence: CATRPRDRVHEQYF. The CDR3 DNA sequence: TGTGCCACCAGGCCGCGGGACAGGGTCCACGAGCAGTACTTC.

The V and J genes are TRBV5-1 and TRBJ2-3; 7 nucleotides line up with TRBD2. V trimming: 4 bases; J trimming: 2 bases; junction bases outside the gene matches: 7. The CDR3 length is 15 residues. Per germline, CDR1 SGHRS and CDR2 YFSETQ. In nucleotides, the CDR3 is TGCGCCAGCAGCCCTAACCGGGACTACACAGATACGCAGTATTTT. It codes for CASSPNRDYTDTQYF.

The genes are TRBV7-8 and TRBJ1-5; no reliable D call. Looked up from germline, CDR1 is SGHVS and CDR2 is FQNEAQ. V lost 0 bases and J lost 9, with 9 bases in between. The CDR3 loop spans 13 amino acids. The CDR3 reads CASSLAAVRPQHF. The CDR3 region has the DNA TGTGCCAGCAGCTTAGCGGCAGTCAGGCCCCAGCATTTT.

The genes are TRBV6-5 and TRBJ2-2, with 10 positions matching TRBD1. V trimming: 4 bases; J trimming: 4 bases; junction bases outside the gene matches: 6. The CDR3 contains 16 residues. CDR1 is MNHEY, CDR2 SVGAGI, per germline. The CDR3 spells CASSLSGQGFTGELFF. CDR3 DNA: TGTGCCAGCAGTTTGTCGGGACAGGGGTTCACCGGGGAGCTGTTTTTT.

The CDR3 is CASSPSGNTIYF. The CDR3 region has the DNA TGTGCCAGCAGCCCATCTGGAAACACCATATATTTT. V and J are TRBV6-1 and TRBJ1-3; D gene uncertain. Trimming cost V 6 bases and J 1 base, with 4 bases left between them. This CDR3 comprises 12 residues. Germline lookup yields CDR1 MNHNS and CDR2 SASEGT.

The V and J genes are TRBV6-5 and TRBJ1-1; D ambiguous. The V gene's germline CDR1 is MNHEY and CDR2 SVGAGI. This CDR3 has 13 residues. Between the trimmed V and J ends, which lost 5 bases and 5 bases, there was a span of 12 bases. CDR3 nucleotides: TGTGCCAGCAGTGGTCCGGGAGGGACTGAAGCTTTCTTT. Encoded protein: CASSGPGGTEAFF.

The rearrangement uses TRBV9 and TRBJ2-1; TRBD2 matches 11 bases. The CDR3 loop spans 17 amino acids. Germline trimming cut 0 bases from V and 1 base from J; bases unmatched to any gene: 3. The germline V gene encodes CDR1 SGDLS and CDR2 YYNGEE. The CDR3 DNA sequence: TGTGCCAGCAGCGTAGCTAGCGGGGGGAATTCCTACAATGAGCAGTTCTTC. Translating gives CASSVASGGNSYNEQFF. Drawing the rest from reference TRBV9 and TRBJ2-1, the complete variable domain is DSGVTQTPKHLITATGQRVTLRCSPRSGDLSVYWYQQSLDQGLQFLIQYYNGEERAKGNILERFSAQQFPDLHSELNLSSLELGDSALYFCASSVASGGNSYNEQFFGPGTRLTVL.

This clone was counted between two and nine times. The V gene is TRBV28, the J gene TRBJ1-6; D is uncertain. Trimming took off 6 bases at V and 6 bases at J, with 27 bases between the two ends. This CDR3 has 19 residues. The germline gives CDR1 MDHEN, CDR2 SYDVKM. CDR3 amino acids: CASSLVGPGRVSTNSPLHF. The CDR3 DNA follows: TGTGCCAGCAGCTTGGTGGGCCCAGGTAGGGTGAGCACTAATTCACCCCTCCACTTT.

The V gene is TRBV19, the J gene TRBJ1-5; 8 bases are a match to TRBD1. CDR1 is LNHDA, CDR2 SQIVND, per germline (reference sequence). V lost 9 bases, J lost 3 bases, and 7 bases stayed unmatched. The CDR3 length is 14 residues. CDR3 sequence reads: CASPGQGSNQPQHF. The CDR3 DNA follows: TGTGCCAGCCCCGGACAGGGTTCCAATCAGCCCCAGCATTTT.

The rearrangement uses TRBV27 and TRBJ1-6; D might be TRBD1 (5 bases). V shed 3 bases and J shed 10 bases, with 10 bases lying between them. This CDR3 region has 13 residues. Germline V CDR1 and CDR2: MNHEY, SMNVEV (reference sequence). CDR3 coding DNA: TGTGCCAGCAGTTTCGACAGCGGATCACCCCTCCACTTT. Its protein is CASSFDSGSPLHF.

The V gene is TRBV7-8, the J gene TRBJ1-1; 8 nucleotides align to TRBD1. Trimming at V came to 2 bases and at J to 3 bases, leaving 5 bases not matched to a gene. This CDR3 is 15 amino acids long. Germline CDR1 and CDR2: SGHVS and FQNEAQ. The CDR3 DNA reads as TGTGCCAGCAGCTTAATGGACAGGGCCTACACTGAAGCTTTCTTT. Protein product: CASSLMDRAYTEAFF.

The chain joins TRBV27 to TRBJ1-5, with TRBD1 matching 7 bases. The junction had 8 bases not matched to a gene; V was cut back by 2 bases and J by 7 bases. The CDR3 spans 15 residues. From germline, CDR1 is MNHEY and CDR2 SMNVEV (reference sequence). Here the CDR3 DNA reads TGTGCCAGCAGTTTAGCAGGGGGGATAAGGCAGCCCCAGCATTTT. It yields the protein CASSLAGGIRQPQHF.

J is TRBJ2-3 and V is TRBV19; possible D gene TRBD1, 6 bases. Deletions cut 4 bases from V and 1 base from J, with 6 bases between. Germline CDR1 and CDR2: LNHDA and SQIVND (reference sequence). There are 13 residues in the CDR3. CDR3 nucleotides: TGTGCCAGTAGTAAGGGGGGCACAGATACGCAGTATTTT. It is translated as CASSKGGTDTQYF. The full variable domain, with the rest looked up from reference TRBV19 and TRBJ2-3, is DGGITQSPKYLFRKEGQNVTLSCEQNLNHDAMYWYRQDPGQGLRLIYYSQIVNDFQKGDIAEGYSVSREKKESFPLTVTSAQKNPTAFYLCASSKGGTDTQYFGPGTRLTVL.

This sequence joins TRBV9 and TRBJ2-7, with TRBD2 as a possible D gene (6 bases). CDR1 is SGDLS, CDR2 YYNGEE, per germline. CDR3 length: 15 residues. V dropped 4 bases and J dropped 3 bases, with 17 bases sitting between them. CDR3 bases: TGTGCCAGCAGCTCCACAGGACACGGGGGCTACGAGCAGTACTTC. The encoded protein is CASSSTGHGGYEQYF. The whole variable domain, remainder taken from reference TRBV9 and TRBJ2-7, is DSGVTQTPKHLITATGQRVTLRCSPRSGDLSVYWYQQSLDQGLQFLIQYYNGEERAKGNILERFSAQQFPDLHSELNLSSLELGDSALYFCASSSTGHGGYEQYFGPGTRLTVT.

The V call is TRBV19, the J call TRBJ1-1; tentatively, D is TRBD1 (5 bases). Germline assignment: CDR1 LNHDA and CDR2 SQIVND (reference sequence). The CDR3 consists of 16 residues. The V end lost 1 base, the J end lost 0 bases, and 12 bases lay between the germline ends. The DNA for the CDR3 is TGTGCCAGTAGTATAGTTCGGACAATTATGAACACTGAAGCTTTCTTT. Its translation is CASSIVRTIMNTEAFF.

This clone has only a few counts. The chain has TRBV6-5 and TRBJ2-7; 11 bases are shared with TRBD1. V lost 6 bases, J lost 2 bases, and 6 bases stayed unmatched. The germline CDR1 and CDR2 sequences are MNHEY and SVGAGI. The CDR3 extends over 15 amino acids. The CDR3 here is CASRYGTGGTYEQYF. The CDR3 nucleotides are TGTGCCAGCAGGTACGGGACAGGGGGTACCTACGAGCAGTACTTC.